Shown below are 13 T cell receptor beta chains from a single sample sequenced in a study of post-analysis software for immune sequencing data (dated by TCRdb to 2013 to 2016). Their antigens remain unidentified. The library was prepared using PCR. TCRdb records Illumina HiSeq 2500 as the sequencer. To reduce PCR and sequencing biases, unique molecular identifiers were incorporated into the TCR beta cDNA libraries. In-frame beta chains were kept once TCRdb had trimmed the public reads at Q25 with fastp and called clones with MiXCR. Rows matching on CDR3 protein sequence are summarized as one entry with the most common DNA and genes. The sample data list 450,000 or so distinct CDR3 sequences, and roughly 45% of these were observed just once. Around an eighth of the sample is held by the ten biggest clonotypes. What the authors observed across the whole study: Significantly higher frequencies in patients than in controls were found for five or six TRBV segments, including TRBV5-6, TRBV5-1 and TRBV20-1.

The material sequenced was blood. The receptors derive from a girl under 18 with multiple sclerosis.

CDR3 nucleotides: TGCGCCAGCAGCTTGGGTACTTTGGGGACTGAAGCTTTCTTT. Translated: CASSLGTLGTEAFF. The chain is built from TRBV5-1 and TRBJ1-1; D is ambiguous. CDR3 size: 14 residues. V was shortened by 0 bases and J by 5 bases, with 11 bases between the two germline ends. Germline V gene sequence: CDR1 SGHRS, CDR2 YFSETQ. Full variable domain (remainder filled in from reference TRBV5-1 and TRBJ1-1): KAGVTQTPRYLIKTRGQQVTLSCSPISGHRSVSWYQQTPGQGLQFLFEYFSETQRNKGNFPGRFSGRQFSNSRSEMNVSTLELGDSALYLCASSLGTLGTEAFFGQGTRLTVV.

The chain has TRBV7-2 and TRBJ2-3; 11 bases line up with TRBD2. The CDR3 is 16 amino acids. V lost 1 base to trimming and J lost 5 bases; unmatched junction nucleotides: 5. The germline gives CDR1 SGHTA, CDR2 FQGNSA. CDR3 sequence (DNA): TGTGCCAGCAGCTTAGTTAGCGGGGGGGCCGGAGATACGCAGTATTTT. It yields the protein CASSLVSGGAGDTQYF.

Worth noting for this clonotype: One end of the junction varies from germline; a read error may be responsible. This chain uses TRBV12-3 or TRBV12-4 with TRBJ2-5; D is perhaps TRBD1 (5 bases). The J call may be in error: the DNA end matches TRBJ2-7 better. The CDR3 covers 13 residues. The CDR3, as DNA: TGCGCCAGCAGCTTTCAGGGTAGCTACGAGCAGTACTTC. Translation gives CASSFQGSYEQYF.

This clonotype was detected a few times. The chain is built from TRBV29-1 and TRBJ2-3; D might be TRBD1 (5 bases). This CDR3 is built from 13 residues. V lost 7 bases, J lost 3 bases, and 14 bases lay in between. The germline V gene encodes CDR1 SQVTM and CDR2 ANQGSEA. This CDR3 reads CSGTRDGTDTQYF. The CDR3 DNA is TGCAGCGGCACCAGGGATGGAACAGATACGCAGTATTTT.

Here the CDR3 DNA reads TGTGCCAGCAGCGTAGAGCTGTGGAATGAGCAGTTCTTC. Protein sequence: CASSVELWNEQFF. This sequence joins TRBV9 and TRBJ2-1, with D hard to call. CDR1 and CDR2 from the germline V gene are SGDLS and YYNGEE. V lost 0 bases, J lost 7 bases, and 8 bases lay in between. The length of the CDR3 is 13 residues.

V is TRBV24-1 and J is TRBJ2-1; weak D call: TRBD2 (5 bases). Germline CDR1 reads KGHDR; CDR2 reads SFDVKD. V lost 9 bases, J lost 8 bases, and 16 bases lay in between. The CDR3 is 13 amino acids. The CDR3 spells CATVGLVNDEQFF. CDR3 DNA: TGTGCCACCGTAGGACTGGTCAACGATGAGCAGTTCTTC.

The chain recombines TRBV25-1 with TRBJ1-5; tentatively, D is TRBD1 (5 bases). The CDR3 is 14 amino acids. Germline lookup yields CDR1 MGHDK and CDR2 SYGVNS. V lost 3 bases and J lost 2, with 8 bases in between. The CDR3 nucleotides read TGTGCCAGCAGTGAGCAGGGTGGCAATCAGCCCCAGCATTTT. It is translated as CASSEQGGNQPQHF.

This chain uses TRBV10-3 with TRBJ2-5, with a possible D match to TRBD1 (6 bases). CDR3 length equals 15 residues. V gave up 3 bases and J gave up 2 bases, with 13 bases separating them. Looked up from germline, CDR1 is ENHRY and CDR2 is SYGVKD. The CDR3 DNA reads TGTGCCATCAGTGACCCGGGACAAGGTCAAGAGACCCAGTACTTC. The encoded protein is CAISDPGQGQETQYF.

This clonotype was detected a few times. The CDR3 bases are TGTGCCAGCAGCTTGAGGGAGGGGGCGCGAGGTGGTGAAAAACTGTTTTTT. It codes for CASSLREGARGGEKLFF. V and J are TRBV7-2 and TRBJ1-4, with TRBD1 matching over 7 bases. V trimming: 3 bases; J trimming: 7 bases; junction bases outside the gene matches: 14. In germline, CDR1 is SGHTA, CDR2 FQGNSA. The CDR3 runs to 17 residues.

This clonotype was recorded once. This chain connects TRBV24-1 to TRBJ1-2; 8 bases line up with TRBD1. The ends lost 3 bases at V and 4 bases at J; junction bases unmatched: 0. The CDR3 is 13 amino acids. CDR1 is KGHDR, CDR2 SFDVKD, per germline. The DNA of the CDR3 is TGTGCCACCAGTGATGGGACAGGCTATGGCTACACCTTC. It translates to CATSDGTGYGYTF.

This clonotype has only a few counts. This chain uses TRBV5-1 with TRBJ1-5, with 7 bases aligning to TRBD1. Trimming removed 0 bases from V and 2 bases from J; junction bases left unmatched: 2. This CDR3 is built from 15 residues. CDR1 is SGHRS, CDR2 YFSETQ, per germline. The CDR3 here is CASSLEGAGNQPQHF. The CDR3 DNA is TGCGCCAGCAGCTTGGAGGGGGCCGGCAATCAGCCCCAGCATTTT.

The gene calls are TRBV3-1 and TRBJ2-5; D unclear. The germline gives CDR1 LGHDT, CDR2 YNNKEL (reference sequence). V was shortened by 1 base and J by 9 bases, with 15 bases between the two germline ends. The CDR3 length is 14 residues. The CDR3 here is CASSQGGSGEAQYF. CDR3 nucleotides: TGTGCCAGCAGCCAAGGAGGCTCCGGTGAGGCCCAGTACTTC.

The V gene is TRBV7-9, the J gene TRBJ2-7, with TRBD1 matching over 9 bases. The V segment lost 5 bases and the J segment 3 bases; nucleotides outside the gene matches: 11. This CDR3 spans 16 amino acids. Germline CDR1 and CDR2: SEHNR and FQNEAQ (reference sequence). The CDR3: CASSPPPDRGYYEQYF. The CDR3 coding sequence is TGTGCCAGCAGCCCCCCTCCCGACAGGGGGTACTACGAGCAGTACTTC.